Below are 23 T cell receptor beta chains sequenced from a single sample in a study of cytomegalovirus exposure and HLA in healthy donors (dated by TCRdb to the late 2010s). The library was produced with the immunoSEQ multiplex PCR assay. This is the immuneACCESS table as TCRdb keeps it, with only in-frame sequences that have V and J called. A part of the clones is gone; compared with another copy, unresolved V genes explain less than half, and the rest is unexplained. For this sample there are about 220,000 clones; approximately 90% appear just once. The ten largest clones represent approximately 0.99% of the sample. The sequenced material came from PBMCs. These receptors originate from a woman under 30 in good health and CMV-seronegative.

The rearrangement joins TRBV30 to TRBJ1-5; D unresolved. The CDR3 is 14 residues long. Germline V gives CDR1 GTSNPN, CDR2 SVGIG (reference sequence). V was pared by 5 bases and J by 6 bases, with 17 bases between. The CDR3 loop is CAWSEGGLGQPQHF. The CDR3 DNA follows: TGTGCCTGGTCCGAGGGAGGGTTGGGTCAGCCCCAGCATTTT.

The chain employs TRBV27 and TRBJ1-1; a weak D match, TRBD1 (6 bases). The CDR3 has 16 amino acids. The V end lost 8 bases, the J end lost 0 bases, and 19 bases lay between the germline ends. In germline, CDR1 is MNHEY, CDR2 SMNVEV (reference sequence). Written as DNA, the CDR3 is TGTGCCAGCTGGCGTAGGACAGAGATCATGAACACTGAAGCTTTCTTT. Translation gives CASWRRTEIMNTEAFF.

The chain links TRBV7-7 to TRBJ2-2, with D tentatively TRBD1 (6 bases). This CDR3 has 14 residues. Trimming stripped 1 base from V and 7 bases from J, with 10 bases between. In germline, CDR1 is SSHAT, CDR2 FNYEAQ (reference sequence). The DNA of the CDR3 is TGTGCCAGCAGCTTAGACAGGGTGGTCGGGGAGCTGTTTTTT. Translated, it gives CASSLDRVVGELFF.

The chain links TRBV29-1 to TRBJ2-7, with 9 bases identical to TRBD1. J lost 3 bases, V lost 2 bases, and 8 bases had no gene match. Germline assignment: CDR1 SQVTM and CDR2 ANQGSEA. This CDR3 is built from 15 residues. DNA of the CDR3: TGCAGCGTTGAATTCCGCGGGACAGGGATCTACGAGCAGTACTTC. Translated: CSVEFRGTGIYEQYF.

This chain joins TRBV28 and TRBJ1-6; a possible D gene is TRBD1 (5 bases). Between the trimmed V and J ends, which lost 6 bases and 5 bases, there was a span of 17 bases. Germline V gives CDR1 MDHEN, CDR2 SYDVKM. The CDR3 runs to 16 residues. The CDR3 coding sequence is TGTGCCAGCAGCCGGGGGTGGCCGCTCGATAATTCACCCCTCCACTTT. It yields the protein CASSRGWPLDNSPLHF.

This chain links TRBV27 with TRBJ2-6; 7 nucleotides agree with TRBD1. The CDR3 consists of 22 residues. The ends lost 6 bases at V and 0 bases at J; junction bases unmatched: 23. CDR1 is MNHEY and CDR2 is SMNVEV in the germline V gene (reference sequence). CDR3 coding DNA: TGTGCCAGCAGCCCTACGGTGGGGTGGTGGGCCAGGGGGTCCTCTGGGGCCAACGTCCTGACTTTC. This sequence encodes CASSPTVGWWARGSSGANVLTF.

This CDR3 is CASSLRGEAFF. CDR3 sequence (DNA): TGCGCCAGCAGCTTGAGAGGTGAAGCTTTCTTT. This rearrangement joins TRBV5-1 to TRBJ1-1; D is uncertain. Trimming pared 1 base from V and 7 bases from J, leaving 5 bases between. Germline V gene data show CDR1 as SGHRS and CDR2 as YFSETQ. The CDR3 consists of 11 residues.

The V call is TRBV19, the J call TRBJ2-6; D possibly corresponds to TRBD1 (5 bases). The CDR3 sequence is 15 residues long. Trimming pared 6 bases from V and 1 base from J, leaving 10 bases between. Germline V lookup: CDR1 LNHDA, CDR2 SQIVND (reference sequence). This chain's CDR3 is CASRPTVSGANVLTF. The CDR3 DNA reads as TGTGCCAGTAGGCCGACAGTGTCTGGGGCCAACGTCCTGACTTTC.

The chain uses TRBV30 and TRBJ1-5, with TRBD1 as a possible D gene (5 bases). Between the trimmed V and J ends, which lost 3 bases and 9 bases, there was a span of 18 bases. Germline CDR1 is GTSNPN and CDR2 is SVGIG (reference sequence). The CDR3 length is 14 residues. CDR3 nucleotides: TGTGCCTGGAGCGAACTGGGGCAGGATAGGCCCCAGCATTTT. Its protein is CAWSELGQDRPQHF.

The V and J genes are TRBV5-1 and TRBJ2-1, with TRBD2 matching over 9 bases. Germline loops: CDR1 SGHRS, CDR2 YFSETQ. Trimming cost V 4 bases and J 6 bases; bases outside gene matches: 8. The CDR3 is 15 residues long. The CDR3 spells CASSLEREVGNEQFF. The CDR3 DNA sequence: TGCGCCAGCAGCCTTGAGCGGGAGGTCGGCAATGAGCAGTTCTTC.

The rearrangement uses TRBV30 and TRBJ2-7, with a weak D call TRBD1 (6 bases). V was shortened by 0 bases and J by 0 bases, with 9 bases between the two germline ends. The germline V gene encodes CDR1 GTSNPN and CDR2 SVGIG (reference sequence). The CDR3 contains 14 residues. The CDR3 DNA reads TGTGCCTGGAGTGTACAGGGAATCTCCTACGAGCAGTACTTC. Translation gives CAWSVQGISYEQYF.

In this sample, this clone turned up a few times. This chain uses TRBV11-1 with TRBJ2-7; 10 bases match TRBD2. This CDR3 is 15 amino acids long. In germline, CDR1 is SGHAT, CDR2 FQDESV (reference sequence). Trimming took 5 bases from V and 2 from J; bases not matched to a gene: 6. Here the CDR3 DNA reads TGTGCCAGCAGCCTCACTAGCGGGGAAACCTACGAGCAGTACTTC. It translates to CASSLTSGETYEQYF.

The CDR3 coding sequence is TGTGCCAGCAGTGAACTAGCGGGACCCCAAGAGACCCAGTACTTC. It codes for CASSELAGPQETQYF. The V call is TRBV6-1, the J call TRBJ2-5; TRBD2 agrees at 9 bases. CDR1 is MNHNS, CDR2 SASEGT, per germline. The CDR3 covers 15 residues. Unmatched junction bases numbered 2, after V lost 2 bases and J lost 1 base.

The gene calls are TRBV19 and TRBJ2-7; 7 bases match TRBD1. The CDR3 length is 15 residues. With 3 bases clipped from V and 3 bases from J, the junction kept 8 bases outside the gene matches. Looked up from germline, CDR1 is LNHDA and CDR2 is SQIVND (reference sequence). This CDR3 is CASSIVSGQFYEQYF. The CDR3 nucleotides read TGTGCCAGTAGTATTGTTTCGGGACAGTTCTACGAGCAGTACTTC.

The chain couples TRBV6-5 to TRBJ2-2; D not resolved. Germline CDR1 and CDR2: MNHEY and SVGAGI. Trimming took off 4 bases at V and 5 bases at J, with 14 bases between the two ends. The CDR3 loop spans 15 amino acids. CDR3 DNA: TGTGCCAGCAGTTTCAGGCCAGTTAAAACCGGGGAGCTGTTTTTT. Translating it yields CASSFRPVKTGELFF.

The chain combines TRBV6-1 with TRBJ2-7; 10 bases agree with TRBD1. The CDR3 consists of 16 residues. Trimming cost V 4 bases and J 5 bases; bases outside gene matches: 11. CDR1 is MNHNS, CDR2 SASEGT, per germline. The CDR3 sequence: CASSGLPGQGTHEQYF. The CDR3 DNA is TGTGCCAGCAGTGGTCTCCCGGGACAGGGGACCCACGAGCAGTACTTC.

V is TRBV5-1 and J is TRBJ2-7, with a weak D call TRBD1 (6 bases). CDR1 SGHRS and CDR2 YFSETQ come from the germline V gene. Trimming pared 0 bases from V and 2 bases from J, leaving 15 bases between. This CDR3 is 16 amino acids long. In nucleotides, the CDR3 is TGCGCCAGCAGCTTGGCCAGGGGCTTTGGTCCCTACGAGCAGTACTTC. Translation: CASSLARGFGPYEQYF.

The J gene is TRBJ1-2, the V gene TRBV4-1; 10 positions agree with TRBD1. From germline, CDR1 is MGHRA and CDR2 YSYEKL. Unmatched junction bases numbered 5, after V lost 3 bases and J lost 7 bases. CDR3 length: 14 amino acids. CDR3 sequence (DNA): TGCGCCAGCAGCCAGGACAGGGGGTTGGGTGGCTACACCTTC. It codes for CASSQDRGLGGYTF.

This clone was observed a single time. CDR3 region: CAWKLGLAGDYEQYF. CDR3 sequence (DNA): TGTGCCTGGAAGTTGGGACTAGCGGGAGACTACGAGCAGTACTTC. The chain joins TRBV30 to TRBJ2-7, with TRBD2 matching 14 bases. The CDR3 spans 15 residues. After removal of 4 bases from V and 3 bases from J, the junction contained 5 bases not matched to a gene. Germline V gene data show CDR1 as GTSNPN and CDR2 as SVGIG (reference sequence).

The rearrangement uses TRBV7-8 and TRBJ2-7, with 7 bases that match TRBD2. Germline CDR1 is SGHVS and CDR2 is FQNEAQ. V shed 4 bases, J shed 5 bases, and the junction held 8 bases outside the gene matches. The CDR3 totals 14 residues. This CDR3 reads CASSSLGGRHEQYF. CDR3 in DNA: TGTGCCAGCAGCTCGCTGGGGGGGAGGCACGAGCAGTACTTC.

The gene calls are TRBV29-1 and TRBJ2-7; the D is unclear. CDR1 is SQVTM and CDR2 is ANQGSEA in the germline V gene. V was trimmed by 5 bases and J by 4 bases, leaving 12 bases between them. CDR3 length: 12 residues. The chain's CDR3 is CSVRLGSYEQYF. The CDR3 DNA sequence: TGCAGCGTTCGGCTAGGCAGTTACGAGCAGTACTTC.

This clone appeared once. V gene TRBV5-1 combines with J gene TRBJ2-1; TRBD2 matches at 8 bases. Germline V CDR1 and CDR2: SGHRS, YFSETQ. The junction had 7 bases not matched to a gene; V was cut back by 5 bases and J by 0 bases. The CDR3 spans 16 residues. This chain's CDR3 is CASSQTSASSYNEQFF. CDR3 DNA: TGCGCCAGCAGTCAGACTAGCGCTAGCTCCTACAATGAGCAGTTCTTC.

This clone was found a few times. The V call is TRBV5-5, the J call TRBJ2-3; 13 bases align to TRBD2. There are 16 residues in the CDR3. The germline V gene has CDR1 SGHKS and CDR2 YYEKEE (reference sequence). V shed 4 bases, J shed 4 bases, and the junction held 6 bases outside the gene matches. Written as DNA, the CDR3 is TGTGCCAGCAGCCGGACTAGCGGGAGATTGGCAGATACGCAGTATTTT. It yields the protein CASSRTSGRLADTQYF.